This T cell receptor (beta chain) was observed in a study of blood T cell repertoires in COVID-19. The assay was immunoSEQ multiplex PCR, and TCRdb's table has in-frame clones only and misses some. The data hold around 56,000 clones, with about 70% observed a single time. The CDR3 spans 15 residues. The trim removed 0 bases at V and 8 bases at J, leaving 6 bases unmatched. Germline V gives CDR1 LNHDA, CDR2 SQIVND (reference sequence). The sequence was obtained from a woman aged 45-59 years with active or convalescent COVID-19. Specimen: peripheral blood. The V call is TRBV19, the J call TRBJ2-4; 8 bases are a match to TRBD1. The chain's CDR3 is CASSIDSDRVDIQYF. The DNA of the CDR3 is TGTGCCAGTAGTATAGATTCGGACAGGGTGGACATTCAGTACTTC.